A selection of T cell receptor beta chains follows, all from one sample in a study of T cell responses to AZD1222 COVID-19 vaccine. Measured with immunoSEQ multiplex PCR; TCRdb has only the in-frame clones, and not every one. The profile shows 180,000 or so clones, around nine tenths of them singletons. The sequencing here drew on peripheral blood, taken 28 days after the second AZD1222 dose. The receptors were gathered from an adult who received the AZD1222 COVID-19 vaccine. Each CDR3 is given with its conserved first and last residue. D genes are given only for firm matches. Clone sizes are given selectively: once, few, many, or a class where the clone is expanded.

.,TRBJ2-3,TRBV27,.,TGTGCCAGCAGTTTGAGCGGCACGAAGGGGCCAGATACGCAGTATTTT,CASSLSGTKGPDTQYF
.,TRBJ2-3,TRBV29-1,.,TGCAGCGTTGTGGCCAGCACAGATACGCAGTATTTT,CSVVASTDTQYF
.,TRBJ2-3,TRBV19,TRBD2,TGTGCCAGTAGTATAGGCCTAGCGGGGGGCACAGATACGCAGTATTTT,CASSIGLAGGTDTQYF
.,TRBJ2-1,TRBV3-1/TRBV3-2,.,TGTGCCAGCAGCCAATTTTCCAGTGTCGGTGTGGGTCCCTACAATGAGCAGTTCTTC,CASSQFSSVGVGPYNEQFF
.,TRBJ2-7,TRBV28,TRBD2,TGTGCCAGCATCAGGCGGGAGGGAGTCTCCTACGAGCAGTACTTC,CASIRREGVSYEQYF
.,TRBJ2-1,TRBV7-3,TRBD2,TGTGCCAGCAGCTTACCGGGACTAGCCGCCTCCAATGAGCAGTTCTTC,CASSLPGLAASNEQFF
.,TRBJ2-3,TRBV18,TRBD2,TGTGCCAGCTCACCACAATTTAGCGGGGGGGCCGGAGATACGCAGTATTTT,CASSPQFSGGAGDTQYF
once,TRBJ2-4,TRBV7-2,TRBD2,TGTGCCAGCAGCTACGGGGGGAACATTCAGTACTTC,CASSYGGNIQYF
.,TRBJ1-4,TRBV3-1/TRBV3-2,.,TGTGCCAGCAGCCAAGATTATGGTGAAAAACTGTTTTTT,CASSQDYGEKLFF
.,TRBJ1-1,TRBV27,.,TGTGCCAGCAGATTCACAGGAAACACTGAAGCTTTCTTT,CASRFTGNTEAFF
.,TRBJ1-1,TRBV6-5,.,TGTGCCAGCAGTATTCAGGACAGTAAGAACACTGAAGCTTTCTTT,CASSIQDSKNTEAFF
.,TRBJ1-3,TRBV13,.,TGTGCCAGCAGCCCGGGAGTTATTGGAAACACCATATATTTT,CASSPGVIGNTIYF
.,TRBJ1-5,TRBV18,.,TGTGCCAGCTCCCTCCGGGACGGTAATCAGCCCCAGCATTTT,CASSLRDGNQPQHF
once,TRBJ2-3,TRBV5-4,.,TGTGCCAGCAGCGGAGGCACAGATACGCAGTATTTT,CASSGGTDTQYF
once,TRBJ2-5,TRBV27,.,TGTGCCAGCAGTTTAAGGGGGGCGGAAGAGACCCAGTACTTC,CASSLRGAEETQYF
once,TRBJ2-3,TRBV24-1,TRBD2,TGTGCCACCAGTGATTCGGGACTAGCGATGGGGACAGATACGCAGTATTTT,CATSDSGLAMGTDTQYF
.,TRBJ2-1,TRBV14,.,TGTGCCAGCAGCCTAAGACGCCCTAGCGATTGGAATGAGCAGTTCTTC,CASSLRRPSDWNEQFF
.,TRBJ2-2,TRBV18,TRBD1,TGTGCCAGCTCACGAGACAGGGTCAACACCGGGGAGCTGTTTTTT,CASSRDRVNTGELFF
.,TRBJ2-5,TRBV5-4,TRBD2,TGTGCCAGCAGCTCAACTGGGACTAGCGGGAGCCAAGAGACCCAGTACTTC,CASSSTGTSGSQETQYF
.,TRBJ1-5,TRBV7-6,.,TGTGCCAGCAGCTTATCGGGGGGTTCGAGTCAGCCCCAGCATTTT,CASSLSGGSSQPQHF
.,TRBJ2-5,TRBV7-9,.,TGTGCCAGCAGCTTAGTAGGGCAGGGAGGCAGAGAGACCCAGTACTTC,CASSLVGQGGRETQYF
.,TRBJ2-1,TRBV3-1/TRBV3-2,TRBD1,TGTGCCAGCAGCCAAGCTTACAGGGGGCACTACAATGAGCAGTTCTTC,CASSQAYRGHYNEQFF
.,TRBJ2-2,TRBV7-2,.,TGTGCCAGCAGCTTAAGCAGGCACAACACCGGGGAGCTGTTTTTT,CASSLSRHNTGELFF
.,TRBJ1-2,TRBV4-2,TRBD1,TGTGCCAGCAGCCAAGAGCAGGGGGGGGTCTATGGCTACACCTTC,CASSQEQGGVYGYTF
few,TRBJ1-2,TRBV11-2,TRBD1,TGTGCCAGCAGCTTTTATGGGGACAGACTCTTGAGAGGCTATGGCTACACCTTC,CASSFYGDRLLRGYGYTF
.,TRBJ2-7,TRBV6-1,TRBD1,TGTGCCAGCAGTGATCAGGGGGAAGAATACGAGCAGTACTTC,CASSDQGEEYEQYF
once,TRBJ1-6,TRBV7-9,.,TGTGCCAGCAGCCCTCAGGGGCGCTCCTATAATTCACCCCTCCACTTT,CASSPQGRSYNSPLHF
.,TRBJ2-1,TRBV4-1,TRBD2,TGCGCCAGCAGCCAACAAGATACGGTGCGGGGGGGGTACAATGAGCAGTTCTTC,CASSQQDTVRGGYNEQFF
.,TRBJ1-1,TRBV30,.,TGTGCCTGGAGTGTACTTGGGGGGTTAAACACTGAAGCTTTCTTT,CAWSVLGGLNTEAFF
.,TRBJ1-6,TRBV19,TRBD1,TGTGCCAGTACCATACAGGGGTCCTATAATTCACCCCTCCACTTT,CASTIQGSYNSPLHF
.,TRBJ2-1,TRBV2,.,TGTGCCAGCGCACCCTACAATGAGCAGTTCTTC,CASAPYNEQFF
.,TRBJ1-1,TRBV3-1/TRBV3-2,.,TGTGCCAGCAGCCCCCAGGGAGACACTGAAGCTTTCTTT,CASSPQGDTEAFF
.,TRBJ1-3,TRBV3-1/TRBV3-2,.,TGTGCCAGCAGCCAATCTGGAAACACCATATATTTT,CASSQSGNTIYF
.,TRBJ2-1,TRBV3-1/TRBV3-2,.,TGTGCCAGCAGCCAAGAACAGGACTCCTACAATGAGCAGTTCTTC,CASSQEQDSYNEQFF
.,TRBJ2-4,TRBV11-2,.,TGTGCCAGCAGCTTAGCAGGGACGGACATTCAGTACTTC,CASSLAGTDIQYF
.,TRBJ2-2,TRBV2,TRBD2,TGTGCCAGCAATCGAGTCGCGGGGGGGCCCGGGGAGCTGTTTTTT,CASNRVAGGPGELFF
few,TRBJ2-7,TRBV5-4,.,TGTGCCAGCACCAAAGAAGGGGGGCTCGAGCAGTACTTC,CASTKEGGLEQYF
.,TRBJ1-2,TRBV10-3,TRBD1,TGTGCCATCAGCGGACAGGGGGCTAACTATGGCTACACCTTC,CAISGQGANYGYTF
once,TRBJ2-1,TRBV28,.,TGTGCCAGCGTAACGAGATTTTACAATGAGCAGTTCTTC,CASVTRFYNEQFF
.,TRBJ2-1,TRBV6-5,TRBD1,TGTGCCAGCAGTTACTCTGGGCAGGGGGCAGGGAATGAGCAGTTCTTC,CASSYSGQGAGNEQFF
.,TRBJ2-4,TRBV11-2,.,TGTGCCAGCAGCTCAATCTCCAGCCAGACGAGAAACATTCAGTACTTC,CASSSISSQTRNIQYF
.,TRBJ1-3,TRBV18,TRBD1,TGTGCCAGCTCGCCGGGACAGGGAAATATGAACACCATATATTTT,CASSPGQGNMNTIYF
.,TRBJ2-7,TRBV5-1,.,TGCGCCAGCAGCTTGGCCGCGCAGGGGATATACGAGCAGTACTTC,CASSLAAQGIYEQYF
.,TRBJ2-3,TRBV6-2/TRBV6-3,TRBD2,TGTGCCAGCAGTTACTCAGCGGGGGCCCCAGATACGCAGTATTTT,CASSYSAGAPDTQYF
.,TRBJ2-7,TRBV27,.,TGTGCCAGCCGGGGGCGTTCCTACGAGCAGTACTTC,CASRGRSYEQYF